These T cell receptor beta chains were read from a single sample in a study of blood T cells in healthy people across ages. Using its own MiXCR run on the 5' RACE reads, TCRdb lists one record per CDR3 protein. The table lists 780,000 or so distinct CDR3 sequences, 53% of them singletons. The specimen was blood. The source of these receptors is a man at least 80 years old in good health. The CDR3 runs from the conserved cysteine through the conserved F or W. D genes are given only for firm matches. The listing skips clone size in some rows; elsewhere it reads once, few, many or a size class.

TRBV27	NA	TRBJ1-2	NA	TGTGCCAGCAGACAGGTCCCCGCCCGGGTGACTGGCTACACCTTC	CASRQVPARVTGYTF
TRBV5-1	NA	TRBJ1-1	NA	TGCGCCAGCAGCCTCGTACCGAGGGAGTACACTGAAGCTTTCTTT	CASSLVPREYTEAFF
TRBV20-1	NA	TRBJ2-1	TRBD2	TGCAGTGCTAGAGGCCTAGCGGGAGAGAGGGGTACCTACAATGAGCAGTTCTTC	CSARGLAGERGTYNEQFF
TRBV10-3	NA	TRBJ2-5	TRBD2	TGTGCCATCAGTCTAGCGGGGGGAGAGACCCAGTACTTC	CAISLAGGETQYF
TRBV29-1	once	TRBJ2-1	TRBD1	TGCAGCGTAGCCGACAGGGCAAACTCCTACAATGAGCAGTTCTTC	CSVADRANSYNEQFF
TRBV4-1	few	TRBJ2-1	TRBD2	TGCGCCAGCAGCCCCGGACTAGCGGGAGTGATGTTCTTC	CASSPGLAGVMFF
TRBV5-1	NA	TRBJ2-3	NA	TGCGCCAGCGCCCAAGACCCGGGGAGCACAGATACGCAGTATTTT	CASAQDPGSTDTQYF
TRBV24-1	NA	TRBJ2-1	TRBD2	TGTGCCACCAGGGCCCGGGGAGGGCCCTACAATGAGCAGTTCTTC	CATRARGGPYNEQFF
TRBV5-1	few	TRBJ2-3	NA	TGCGCCAGCAGCTTAGGACAGCTAAGGGACAAGCACAGATACGCGTATTTT	CASSLGQLRDKHRYAYF
TRBV7-6	NA	TRBJ2-5	NA	TGTGCCAGCAGCCCGAACCCAGGTCCGGAGACCCAGTACTTC	CASSPNPGPETQYF
TRBV11-2	NA	TRBJ2-3	TRBD1	TGTGCCAGCAGCTCCGTTTTAGGACAGGGGTATGTTGGAGACGCGTATTTT	CASSSVLGQGYVGDAYF
TRBV27	once	TRBJ2-1	NA	TGTGCCAGCAGTTTTCCAGGGACGGGTGAGCAGTTCTTC	CASSFPGTGEQFF
TRBV6-1	NA	TRBJ1-6	NA	TGTGCCAGCCAAGGCGGCGAGACGAATAATTCACCCCCCCACTTT	CASQGGETNNSPPHF
TRBV3-1	NA	TRBJ1-2	NA	TGTGCCAGCAGCCAAAAACTGGGGGGCTACACCTTC	CASSQKLGGYTF
TRBV20-1	few	TRBJ2-7	NA	TGCAGTGCCATCAAAACCGGGACGGCAAGCTCCTACGAGCAGTACTTC	CSAIKTGTASSYEQYF
TRBV12-3/TRBV12-4	NA	TRBJ1-6	NA	TGTGCCAGCAGTTTCGGGTGGCGGTCACCCCTCCACTTT	CASSFGWRSPLHF
TRBV20-1	few	TRBJ1-1	TRBD1	TGCAGTGCTAAAGAGGGGACAGGTCCCAACACTGAAGCTTTCTTT	CSAKEGTGPNTEAFF
TRBV5-1	few	TRBJ2-7	NA	TGCGCCAGCAGCAAAAACGACAGAGCCTACGAGCAGTACTTC	CASSKNDRAYEQYF
TRBV6-1	few	TRBJ2-1	NA	TGTGCCAGCAGCACCACGTGGTCCTACAATGAGCAGTTCTTC	CASSTTWSYNEQFF
TRBV25-1	NA	TRBJ1-6	TRBD1	TGTGCCAGCAGTGAGACCTGGACAGGACCCCTCCACTTT	CASSETWTGPLHF
TRBV4-3	few	TRBJ2-2	TRBD1	TGCGCCAGCAGCCAAGTCGGCAGGGGGCGGAACACCGGGGAGCTGTTTTTT	CASSQVGRGRNTGELFF
TRBV7-8	NA	TRBJ1-6	TRBD1	TGTGCCAGCAGCTTACGACAGGGCGTTTCACCCCTCCACTTT	CASSLRQGVSPLHF
TRBV27	NA	TRBJ2-7	NA	TGTGCCAGCACTTCGCGGGACGAGCAGTACTTC	CASTSRDEQYF
TRBV11-1	few	TRBJ2-5	TRBD1	TGTGCCAGCAGCGTTCTCCCCGGGACAGGACAAGAGACCCAGTACTTC	CASSVLPGTGQETQYF
TRBV6-5	NA	TRBJ2-7	TRBD2	TGTGCCAGCAGTTACGGGTCCGGACTAGCGGGACAGGGGTACGAGCAGTACTTC	CASSYGSGLAGQGYEQYF
TRBV5-1	NA	TRBJ1-3	NA	TGCGCCAGCAGCTTGCAGGACGGAAACACCATATATTTT	CASSLQDGNTIYF
TRBV20-1	NA	TRBJ2-1	NA	TGCAGTGCTATTGGGGCAGCTGAGCAGTTCTTC	CSAIGAAEQFF
TRBV6-5	NA	TRBJ1-2	NA	TGTGCCAGCAGACAAGACCAAAGCAACTATGGCTACACCTTC	CASRQDQSNYGYTF
TRBV18	NA	TRBJ2-7	NA	TGTGCCAGCTCACCGCAAAGTAACTCCTACGAGCAGTACTTC	CASSPQSNSYEQYF
TRBV7-9	few	TRBJ2-3	NA	TGTGCCAGCAGCTTAGACCCTGCGAATAGGGCGTATTTT	CASSLDPANRAYF
TRBV12-3/TRBV12-4	NA	TRBJ2-5	NA	TGTGCCAGCAGCCCTACTAGTGGGGGCGTTTACAATGAGCAGTACTTC	CASSPTSGGVYNEQYF
TRBV6-5	NA	TRBJ1-2	TRBD1	TGTGCCAGCAGTTCCGGACAGGGGCGCTACCCTAACTATGGCTACACCTTC	CASSSGQGRYPNYGYTF
TRBV29-1	NA	TRBJ2-7	TRBD2	TGCAGCGTGGACCCAACGGGGGGCGAGCAGTACTTC	CSVDPTGGEQYF
TRBV9	NA	TRBJ2-7	NA	TGTGCCAGCAGCGTAGGGCTCCCGAGGGACGAGCAGTACTTC	CASSVGLPRDEQYF
TRBV29-1	few	TRBJ2-3	NA	TGCAGCGTTGAACTAGATACGCAGTATTTT	CSVELDTQYF
TRBV20-1	NA	TRBJ1-5	TRBD1	TGCAGTGCTATCCGGGACAGGGGTGGCAATCAGCCCCAGCATTTT	CSAIRDRGGNQPQHF
TRBV28	NA	TRBJ2-4	NA	TGTGCCAGCAGTTTGGGCCCGAGCTCCTGGGAGCAGTACTTC	CASSLGPSSWEQYF
TRBV12-3/TRBV12-4	NA	TRBJ2-2	TRBD1	TGTGCCACCGGACAGGGATACACCGGGGAGCTGTTTTTT	CATGQGYTGELFF
TRBV20-1	NA	TRBJ2-1	TRBD2	TGCAGTGCTTTTAGCGGGGTCACGGAGCAGTTCTTC	CSAFSGVTEQFF
TRBV10-3	NA	TRBJ1-4	TRBD1	TGTGCCGCTGGGACAGGCCTTAATGAAAAACTGTTTTTT	CAAGTGLNEKLFF
TRBV20-1	few	TRBJ2-1	TRBD2	TGCAGTGCTAGAGGCCTTAGCGGGAGCCCGATCAATGAGCAGTTCTTC	CSARGLSGSPINEQFF
TRBV6-2/TRBV6-3	many	TRBJ2-1	NA	TGTGCCAGCAGTTACTCCAGTCCGGTCAATGAGCAGTTCTTC	CASSYSSPVNEQFF
TRBV20-1	few	TRBJ1-1	NA	TGCAGTGCTATTCCTAGTGGCCCCATGAACACTGAAGCTTTCTTT	CSAIPSGPMNTEAFF
TRBV29-1	NA	TRBJ2-7	TRBD1	TGCAGCGGTGACAGGGGTACCGAGCAGTACTTC	CSGDRGTEQYF
TRBV10-3	NA	TRBJ1-6	NA	TGTGCCATCAGTGACATAGCGTACTCACCCCTCCACTTT	CAISDIAYSPLHF
TRBV6-2/TRBV6-3	few	TRBJ2-1	NA	TGTGCCAGCAGTTCTCCAGCGGGAAGGGGGGTCTACAATGAGCAGTTCTTC	CASSSPAGRGVYNEQFF
TRBV28	NA	TRBJ2-1	TRBD2	TGTGCCAGCAGTTTCGGTCTAGCGGGATTCAATGAGCAGTTCTTC	CASSFGLAGFNEQFF
TRBV7-9	few	TRBJ2-7	NA	TGTGCCAGCAGCCAGGGCGGACTCAGTCTAGACGAGCAGTACTTC	CASSQGGLSLDEQYF
TRBV29-1	NA	TRBJ1-5	NA	TGCAGCGTGGGGGGGGTGGATCAGCCCCAGCATTTT	CSVGGVDQPQHF
TRBV7-8	few	TRBJ2-3	NA	TGTGCCAGCAGTAAAAGGTCGCGTTCGTATACGCAGTATTTT	CASSKRSRSYTQYF
TRBV29-1	NA	TRBJ1-1	NA	TGCAGCGTTGCCCCGAACACTGAAGCTTTCTTT	CSVAPNTEAFF
TRBV11-2	NA	TRBJ2-3	NA	TGTGCCAGCAGCTTAGCCCTAGTCCCCACAGATACGCAGTATTTT	CASSLALVPTDTQYF
TRBV3-1	NA	TRBJ2-3	NA	TGTGCCAGCAGCCAAGGTGCCGGCACAGATACGCAGTATTTT	CASSQGAGTDTQYF